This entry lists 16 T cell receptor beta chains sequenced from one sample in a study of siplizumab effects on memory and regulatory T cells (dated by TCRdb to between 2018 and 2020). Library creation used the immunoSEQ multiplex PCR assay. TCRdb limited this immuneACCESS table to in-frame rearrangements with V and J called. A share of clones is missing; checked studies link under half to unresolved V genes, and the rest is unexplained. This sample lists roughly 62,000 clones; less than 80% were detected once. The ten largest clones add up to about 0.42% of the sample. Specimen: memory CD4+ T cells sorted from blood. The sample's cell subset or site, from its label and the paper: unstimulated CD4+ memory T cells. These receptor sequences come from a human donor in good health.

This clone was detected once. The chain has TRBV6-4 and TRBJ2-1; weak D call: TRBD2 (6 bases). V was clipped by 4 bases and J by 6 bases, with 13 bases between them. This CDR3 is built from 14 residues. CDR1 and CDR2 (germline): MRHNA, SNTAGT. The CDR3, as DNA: TGTGCCAGCAGTGTTGAGGCGGGGCCCAATGAGCAGTTCTTC. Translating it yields CASSVEAGPNEQFF.

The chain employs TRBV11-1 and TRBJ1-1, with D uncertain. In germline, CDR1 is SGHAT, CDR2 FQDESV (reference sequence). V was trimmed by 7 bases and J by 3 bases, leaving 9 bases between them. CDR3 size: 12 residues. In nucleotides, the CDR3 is TGTGCCAGCACAGATTTTTACACTGAAGCTTTCTTT. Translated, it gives CASTDFYTEAFF.

The CDR3 nucleotides read TGCGCCAGCAGATCTACAGGGGGCGGCTATTGGGGCACAGATACGCAGTATTTT. This encodes CASRSTGGGYWGTDTQYF. The J gene is TRBJ2-3, the V gene TRBV10-2; 9 nucleotides agree with TRBD1. Germline V gene data show CDR1 as WSHSY and CDR2 as SAAADI. V gave up 6 bases and J gave up 1 base; unmatched junction bases: 14. This CDR3 comprises 18 residues.

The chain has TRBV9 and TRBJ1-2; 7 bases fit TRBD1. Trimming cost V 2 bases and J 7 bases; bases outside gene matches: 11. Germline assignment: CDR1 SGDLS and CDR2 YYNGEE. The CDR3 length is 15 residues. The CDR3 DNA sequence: TGTGCCAGCAGCGTGTACGACAGGGTGGATCTTGGCTACACCTTC. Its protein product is CASSVYDRVDLGYTF.

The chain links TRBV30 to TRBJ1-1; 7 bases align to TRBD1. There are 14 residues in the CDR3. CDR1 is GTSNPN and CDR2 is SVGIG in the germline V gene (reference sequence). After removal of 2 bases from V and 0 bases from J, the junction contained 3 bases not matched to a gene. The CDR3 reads CAWSLTGVNTEAFF. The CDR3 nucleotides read TGTGCCTGGAGTCTTACAGGGGTGAACACTGAAGCTTTCTTT.

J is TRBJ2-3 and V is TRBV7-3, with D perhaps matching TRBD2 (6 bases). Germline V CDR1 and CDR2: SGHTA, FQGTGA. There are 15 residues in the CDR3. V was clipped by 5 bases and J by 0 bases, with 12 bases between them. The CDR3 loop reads CASSPKSGSTDTQYF. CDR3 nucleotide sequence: TGTGCCAGCAGCCCCAAAAGCGGGAGCACAGATACGCAGTATTTT.

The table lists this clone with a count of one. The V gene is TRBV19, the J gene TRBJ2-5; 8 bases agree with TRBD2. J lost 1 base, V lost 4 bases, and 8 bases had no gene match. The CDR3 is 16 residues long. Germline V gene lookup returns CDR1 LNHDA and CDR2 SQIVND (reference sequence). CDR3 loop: CASSSRRAGGQETQYF. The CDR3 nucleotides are TGTGCCAGTAGTAGCCGGAGGGCGGGGGGCCAAGAGACCCAGTACTTC.

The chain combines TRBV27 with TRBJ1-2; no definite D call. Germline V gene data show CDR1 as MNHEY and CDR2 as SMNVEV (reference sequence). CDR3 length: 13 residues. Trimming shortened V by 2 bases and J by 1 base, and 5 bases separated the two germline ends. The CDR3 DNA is TGTGCCAGCAGTTTAGCGGGTAACTATGGCTACACCTTC. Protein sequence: CASSLAGNYGYTF.

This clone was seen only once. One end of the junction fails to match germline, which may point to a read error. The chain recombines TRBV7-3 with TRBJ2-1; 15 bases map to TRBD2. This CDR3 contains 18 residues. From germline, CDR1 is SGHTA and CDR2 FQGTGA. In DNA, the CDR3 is TGTGCCAGCAGCGTAACCGGGACTAGCGGGGGGCGTCGGCATGAGCAGTTCTTC. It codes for CASSVTGTSGGRRHEQFF.

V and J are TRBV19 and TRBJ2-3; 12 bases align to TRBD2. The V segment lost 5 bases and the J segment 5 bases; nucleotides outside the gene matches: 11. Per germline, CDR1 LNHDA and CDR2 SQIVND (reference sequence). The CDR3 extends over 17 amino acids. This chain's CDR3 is CASSPLELAGGQDTQYF. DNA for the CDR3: TGTGCCAGTAGTCCCCTGGAGCTAGCGGGGGGGCAAGATACGCAGTATTTT.

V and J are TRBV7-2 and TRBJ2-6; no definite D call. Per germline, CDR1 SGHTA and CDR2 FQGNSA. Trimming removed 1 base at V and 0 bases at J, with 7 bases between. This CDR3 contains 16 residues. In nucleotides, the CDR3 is TGTGCCAGCAGCTTAGAGGGCAGCTCTGGGGCCAACGTCCTGACTTTC. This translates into CASSLEGSSGANVLTF.

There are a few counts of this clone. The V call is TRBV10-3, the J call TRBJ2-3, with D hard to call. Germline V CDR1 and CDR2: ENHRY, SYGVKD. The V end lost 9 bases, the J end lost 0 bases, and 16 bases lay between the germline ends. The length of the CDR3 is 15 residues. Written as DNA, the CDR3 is TGTGCCATGGGCCCAACGGTAACTAGCACAGATACGCAGTATTTT. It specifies CAMGPTVTSTDTQYF.

CDR3 in DNA: TGTGCCAGCAGCACTCTCGCGGGTTCAAGCACAGATACGCAGTATTTT. This translates into CASSTLAGSSTDTQYF. This chain uses TRBV7-3 with TRBJ2-3, with a tentative D call TRBD2 (5 bases). Germline V gene sequence: CDR1 SGHTA, CDR2 FQGTGA. Trimming shortened V by 5 bases and J by 0 bases, and 15 bases separated the two germline ends. The CDR3 length is 16 residues.

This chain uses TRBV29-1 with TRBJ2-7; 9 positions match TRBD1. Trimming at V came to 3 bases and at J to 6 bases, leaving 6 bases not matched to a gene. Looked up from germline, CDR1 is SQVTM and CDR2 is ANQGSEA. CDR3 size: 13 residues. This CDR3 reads CSVDPKTGGEQYF. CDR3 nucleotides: TGCAGCGTTGACCCAAAGACAGGGGGCGAGCAGTACTTC.

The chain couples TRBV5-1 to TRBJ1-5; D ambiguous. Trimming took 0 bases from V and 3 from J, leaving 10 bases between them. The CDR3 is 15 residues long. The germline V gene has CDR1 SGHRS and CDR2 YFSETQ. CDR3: CASSLEQAVNQPQHF. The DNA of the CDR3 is TGCGCCAGCAGCTTGGAGCAGGCCGTCAATCAGCCCCAGCATTTT.

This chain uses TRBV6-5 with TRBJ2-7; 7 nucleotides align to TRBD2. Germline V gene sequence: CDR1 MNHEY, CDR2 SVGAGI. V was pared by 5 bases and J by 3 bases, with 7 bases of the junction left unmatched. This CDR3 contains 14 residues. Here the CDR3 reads CASSRGGTNYEQYF. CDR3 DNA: TGTGCCAGCAGTCGGGGTGGGACTAACTACGAGCAGTACTTC.